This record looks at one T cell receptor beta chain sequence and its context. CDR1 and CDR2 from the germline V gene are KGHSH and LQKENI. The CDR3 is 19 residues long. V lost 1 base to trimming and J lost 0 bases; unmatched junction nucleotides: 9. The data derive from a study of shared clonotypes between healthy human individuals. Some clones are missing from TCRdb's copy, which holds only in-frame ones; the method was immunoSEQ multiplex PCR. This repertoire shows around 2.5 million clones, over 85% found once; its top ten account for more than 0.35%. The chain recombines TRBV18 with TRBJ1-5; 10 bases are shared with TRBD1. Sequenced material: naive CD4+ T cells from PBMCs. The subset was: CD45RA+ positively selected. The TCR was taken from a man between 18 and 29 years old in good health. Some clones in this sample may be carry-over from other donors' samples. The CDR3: CASSPQRDRGWDSNQPQHF. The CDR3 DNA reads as TGTGCCAGCTCACCACAAAGGGACAGGGGATGGGATAGCAATCAGCCCCAGCATTTT.